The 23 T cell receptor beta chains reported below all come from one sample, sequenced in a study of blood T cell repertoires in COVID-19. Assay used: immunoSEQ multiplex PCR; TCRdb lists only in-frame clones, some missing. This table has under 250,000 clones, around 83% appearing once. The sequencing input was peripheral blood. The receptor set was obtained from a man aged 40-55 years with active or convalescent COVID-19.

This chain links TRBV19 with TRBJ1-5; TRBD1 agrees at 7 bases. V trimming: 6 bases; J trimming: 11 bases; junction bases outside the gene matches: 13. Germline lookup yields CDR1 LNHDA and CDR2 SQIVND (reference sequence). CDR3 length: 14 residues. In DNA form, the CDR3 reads TGTGCCAGTAGCCTGATCGACAGGGCCCACGCCCAGCATTTT. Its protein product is CASSLIDRAHAQHF.

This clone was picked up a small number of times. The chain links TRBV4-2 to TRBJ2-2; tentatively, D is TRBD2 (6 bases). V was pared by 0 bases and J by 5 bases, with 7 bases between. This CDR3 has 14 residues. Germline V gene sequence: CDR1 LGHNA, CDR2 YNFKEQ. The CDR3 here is CASSQDGRTGELFF. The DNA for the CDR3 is TGTGCCAGCAGCCAAGATGGGAGGACCGGGGAGCTGTTTTTT.

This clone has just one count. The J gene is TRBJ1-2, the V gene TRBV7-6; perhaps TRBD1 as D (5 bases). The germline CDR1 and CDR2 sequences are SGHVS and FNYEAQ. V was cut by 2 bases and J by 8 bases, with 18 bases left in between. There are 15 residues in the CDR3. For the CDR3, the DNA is TGTGCCAGCAGCTTAACGGGTTCAGGGAACGAAGGCTACACCTTC. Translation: CASSLTGSGNEGYTF.

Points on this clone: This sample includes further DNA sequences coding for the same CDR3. The chain's CDR3 is CASSLAGASNQPQHF. The CDR3, as DNA: TGCGCCAGCAGCTTAGCAGGGGCGAGCAATCAGCCCCAGCATTTT. The V call is TRBV5-1, the J call TRBJ1-5; D is perhaps TRBD1 (6 bases). CDR3 length: 15 amino acids. V dropped 2 bases and J dropped 1 base, with 10 bases sitting between them. Germline values: CDR1 SGHRS, CDR2 YFSETQ.

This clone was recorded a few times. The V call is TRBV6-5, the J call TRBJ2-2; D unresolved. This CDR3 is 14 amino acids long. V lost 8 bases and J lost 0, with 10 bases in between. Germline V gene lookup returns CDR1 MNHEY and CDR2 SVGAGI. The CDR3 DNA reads TGTGCCAGCTCCCGTATCGCGAACACCGGGGAGCTGTTTTTT. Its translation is CASSRIANTGELFF.

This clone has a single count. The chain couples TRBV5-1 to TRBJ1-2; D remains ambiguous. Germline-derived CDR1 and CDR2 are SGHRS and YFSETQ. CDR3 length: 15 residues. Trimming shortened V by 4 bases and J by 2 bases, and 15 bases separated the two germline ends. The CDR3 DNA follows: TGCGCCAGCAGCCTCCGAGACCGACTAAACTATGGCTACACCTTC. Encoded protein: CASSLRDRLNYGYTF.

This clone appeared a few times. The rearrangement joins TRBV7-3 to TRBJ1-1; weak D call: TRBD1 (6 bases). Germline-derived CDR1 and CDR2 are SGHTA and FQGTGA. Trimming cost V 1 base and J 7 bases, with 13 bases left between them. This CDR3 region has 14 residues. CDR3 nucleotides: TGTGCCAGCAGCTTAAATGGGGGCGCTGGTGAAGCTTTCTTT. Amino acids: CASSLNGGAGEAFF.

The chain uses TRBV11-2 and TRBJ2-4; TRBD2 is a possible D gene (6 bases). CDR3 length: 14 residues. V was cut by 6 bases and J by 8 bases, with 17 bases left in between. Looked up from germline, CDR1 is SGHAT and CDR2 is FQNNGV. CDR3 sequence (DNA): TGTGCCAGCAGTTCCCGGGACTTGGGGGACATTCAGTACTTC. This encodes CASSSRDLGDIQYF.

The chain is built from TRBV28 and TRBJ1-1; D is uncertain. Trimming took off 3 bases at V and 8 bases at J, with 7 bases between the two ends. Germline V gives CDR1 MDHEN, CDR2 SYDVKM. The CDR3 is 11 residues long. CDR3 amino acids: CASSLIGEAFF. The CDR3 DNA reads TGTGCCAGCAGTTTGATCGGGGAAGCTTTCTTT.

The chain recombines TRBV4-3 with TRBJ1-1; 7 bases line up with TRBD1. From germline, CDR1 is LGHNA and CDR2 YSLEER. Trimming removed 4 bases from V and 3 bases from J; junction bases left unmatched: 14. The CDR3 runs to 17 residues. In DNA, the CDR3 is TGCGCCAGCAGCCCTTCTCCGACAGGGAATGGGGACACTGAAGCTTTCTTT. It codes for CASSPSPTGNGDTEAFF.

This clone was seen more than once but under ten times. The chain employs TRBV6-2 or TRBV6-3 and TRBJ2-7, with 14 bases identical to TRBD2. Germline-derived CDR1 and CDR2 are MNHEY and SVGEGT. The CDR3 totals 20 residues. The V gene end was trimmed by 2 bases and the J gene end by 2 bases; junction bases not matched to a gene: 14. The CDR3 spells CASSYRGLAGAPRLTYEQYF. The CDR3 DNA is TGTGCCAGCAGTTACCGGGGACTAGCGGGAGCTCCGCGACTGACCTACGAGCAGTACTTC.

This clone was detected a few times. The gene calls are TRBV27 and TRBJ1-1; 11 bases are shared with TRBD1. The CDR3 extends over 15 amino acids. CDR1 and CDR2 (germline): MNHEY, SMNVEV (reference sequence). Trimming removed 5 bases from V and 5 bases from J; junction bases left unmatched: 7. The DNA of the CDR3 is TGTGCCAGCAGTAGAGGACAGGGGGCGCGGACTGAAGCTTTCTTT. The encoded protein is CASSRGQGARTEAFF.

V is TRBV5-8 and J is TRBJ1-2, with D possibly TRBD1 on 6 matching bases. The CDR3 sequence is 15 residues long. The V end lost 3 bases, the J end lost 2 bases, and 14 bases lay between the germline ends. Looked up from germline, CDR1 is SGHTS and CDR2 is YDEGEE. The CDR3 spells CASSYPEGVNYGYTF. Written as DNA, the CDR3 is TGTGCCAGCAGCTACCCTGAGGGGGTAAACTATGGCTACACCTTC.

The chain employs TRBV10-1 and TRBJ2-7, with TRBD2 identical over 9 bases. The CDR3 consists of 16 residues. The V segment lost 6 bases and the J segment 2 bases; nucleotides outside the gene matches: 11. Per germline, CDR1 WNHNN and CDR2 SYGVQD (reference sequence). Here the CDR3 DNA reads TGCGCCAGCAGGCCCCCGCCGGCGGGAGGGCCCTACGAGCAGTACTTC. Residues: CASRPPPAGGPYEQYF.

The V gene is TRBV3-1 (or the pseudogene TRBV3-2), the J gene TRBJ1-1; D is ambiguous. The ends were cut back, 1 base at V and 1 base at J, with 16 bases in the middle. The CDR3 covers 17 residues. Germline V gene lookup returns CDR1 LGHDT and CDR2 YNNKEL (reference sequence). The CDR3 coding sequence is TGTGCCAGCAGCCAAGTGGCCTACCCAGGTAAGAACACTGAAGCTTTCTTT. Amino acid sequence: CASSQVAYPGKNTEAFF.

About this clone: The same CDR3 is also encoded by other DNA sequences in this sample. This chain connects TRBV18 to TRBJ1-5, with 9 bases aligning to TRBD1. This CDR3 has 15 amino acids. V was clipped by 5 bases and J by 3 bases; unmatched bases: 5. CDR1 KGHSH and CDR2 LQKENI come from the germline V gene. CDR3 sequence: CASSGGQGHNQPQHF. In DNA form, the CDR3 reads TGTGCCAGCTCAGGGGGACAGGGCCACAATCAGCCCCAGCATTTT.

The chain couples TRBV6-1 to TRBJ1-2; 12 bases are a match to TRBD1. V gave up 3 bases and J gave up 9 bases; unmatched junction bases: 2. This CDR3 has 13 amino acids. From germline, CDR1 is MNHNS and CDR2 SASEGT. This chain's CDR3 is CASSEGQGASYTF. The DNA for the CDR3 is TGTGCCAGCAGTGAGGGACAGGGGGCTAGCTACACCTTC.

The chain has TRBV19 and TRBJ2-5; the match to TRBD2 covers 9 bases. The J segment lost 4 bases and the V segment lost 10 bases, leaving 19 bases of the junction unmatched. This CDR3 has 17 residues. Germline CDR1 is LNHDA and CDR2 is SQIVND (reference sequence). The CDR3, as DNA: TGTGCCACCTCTCCCGGGTCGGTAGCGGGGGCCGGAGAGACCCAGTACTTC. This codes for CATSPGSVAGAGETQYF.

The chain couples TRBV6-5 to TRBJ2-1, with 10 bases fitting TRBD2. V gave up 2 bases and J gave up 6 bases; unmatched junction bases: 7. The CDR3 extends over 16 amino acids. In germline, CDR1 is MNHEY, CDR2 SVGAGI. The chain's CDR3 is CASSYRVVAGGNEQFF. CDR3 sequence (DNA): TGTGCCAGCAGTTACAGAGTAGTAGCGGGGGGCAATGAGCAGTTCTTC.

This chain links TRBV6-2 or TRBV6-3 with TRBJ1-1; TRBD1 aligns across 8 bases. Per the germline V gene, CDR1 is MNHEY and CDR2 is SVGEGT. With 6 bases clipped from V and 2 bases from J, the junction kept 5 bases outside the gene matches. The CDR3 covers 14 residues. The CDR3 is CASSTDRANTEAFF. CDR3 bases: TGTGCCAGCAGCACGGACAGGGCTAACACTGAAGCTTTCTTT.

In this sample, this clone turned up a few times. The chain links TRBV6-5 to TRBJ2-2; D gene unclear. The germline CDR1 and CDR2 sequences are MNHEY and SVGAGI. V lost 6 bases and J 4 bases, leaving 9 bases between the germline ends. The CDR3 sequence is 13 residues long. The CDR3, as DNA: TGTGCCAGCAGCCAAACTGGCACCGGGGAGCTGTTTTTT. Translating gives CASSQTGTGELFF.

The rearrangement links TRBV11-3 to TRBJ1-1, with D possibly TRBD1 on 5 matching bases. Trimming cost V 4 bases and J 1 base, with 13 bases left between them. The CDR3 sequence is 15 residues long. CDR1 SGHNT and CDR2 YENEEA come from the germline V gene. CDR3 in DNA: TGTGCCAGCAGCTGGGCCGTAGGACAGAACACTGAAGCTTTCTTT. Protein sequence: CASSWAVGQNTEAFF. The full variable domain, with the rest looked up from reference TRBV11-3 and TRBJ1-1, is EAGVVQSPRYKIIEKKQPVAFWCNPISGHNTLYWYLQNLGQGPELLIRYENEEAVDDSQLPKDRFSAERLKGVDSTLKIQPAELGDSAVYLCASSWAVGQNTEAFFGQGTRLTVV.

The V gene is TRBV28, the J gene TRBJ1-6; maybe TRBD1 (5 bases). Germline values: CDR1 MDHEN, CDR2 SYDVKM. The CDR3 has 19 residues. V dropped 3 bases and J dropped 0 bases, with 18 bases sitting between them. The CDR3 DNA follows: TGTGCCAGCAGTTTGCCCGGAACAGGTCTAAGCTCCTATAATTCACCCCTCCACTTT. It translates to CASSLPGTGLSSYNSPLHF.